The 8 T cell receptor beta chains presented below share a single source sample, sequenced in a study of blood T cell repertoires in COVID-19. The table came from immunoSEQ multiplex PCR; TCRdb's copy has only in-frame clones and leaves some out. The repertoire holds some 14,000 clones, with 75% to 90% as singletons. Sequencing was performed on peripheral blood. The receptor set was obtained from a human donor in a cohort sampled during active COVID-19.

V and J are TRBV5-1 and TRBJ2-7; 9 bases map to TRBD1. Germline CDR1 is SGHRS and CDR2 is YFSETQ. The length of the CDR3 is 15 residues. Germline trimming cut 4 bases from V and 2 bases from J; bases unmatched to any gene: 7. CDR3 nucleotide sequence: TGCGCCAGCAGCCTCGAGGGGACAGGGACCTACGAGCAGTACTTC. Its protein is CASSLEGTGTYEQYF.

V usage is TRBV30 and J usage is TRBJ1-5; maybe TRBD1 (5 bases). This CDR3 spans 13 amino acids. Deletions cut 5 bases from V and 4 bases from J, with 12 bases between. Germline CDR1 and CDR2: GTSNPN and SVGIG (reference sequence). DNA of the CDR3: TGTGCCTGGGGGACTTTTCCTAATCAGCCCCAGCATTTT. Its translation is CAWGTFPNQPQHF. The complete variable domain, with remaining parts taken from reference TRBV30 and TRBJ1-5, reads SQTIHQWPATLVQPVGSPLSLECTVEGTSNPNLYWYRQAAGRGLQLLFYSVGIGQISSEVPQNLSASRPQDRQFILSSKKLLLSDSGFYLCAWGTFPNQPQHFGDGTRLSIL.

CDR3 nucleotide sequence: TGTGCCAGCAGTTACTCTGGAGGGGCTGTAGAAAAACTGTTTTTT. Its translation is CASSYSGGAVEKLFF. This chain connects TRBV6-5 to TRBJ1-4; D perhaps matches TRBD1 (5 bases). Germline CDR1 MNHEY, CDR2 SVGAGI. The V and J ends lost 0 bases and 8 bases respectively, with 13 bases between them. CDR3 length equals 15 residues.

CDR3 bases: TGTGCCACCGTCCCGAGGGGACTAGCGGGAGTCGATACGCAGTATTTT. Amino acid sequence: CATVPRGLAGVDTQYF. The rearrangement uses TRBV7-9 and TRBJ2-3; 14 bases line up with TRBD2. This CDR3 is built from 16 residues. Germline CDR1 and CDR2: SEHNR and FQNEAQ (reference sequence). Unmatched junction bases numbered 12, after V lost 10 bases and J lost 6 bases.

CDR3 DNA: TGTGCCAGCAGCTTAGCGTCGCCCGAATCGGGACAGCCCCAGCATTTT. It yields the protein CASSLASPESGQPQHF. V gene TRBV7-6 combines with J gene TRBJ1-5; D ambiguous. CDR3 size: 16 residues. Germline CDR1 reads SGHVS; CDR2 reads FNYEAQ. V gave up 0 bases and J gave up 7 bases, with 16 bases separating them.

This clone was seen only once. This chain connects TRBV6-2 or TRBV6-3 to TRBJ2-1, with D possibly TRBD2 on 6 matching bases. Germline V lookup: CDR1 MNHEY, CDR2 SVGEGT. V was trimmed by 2 bases and J by 7 bases, leaving 30 bases between them. The CDR3 loop spans 20 amino acids. The CDR3 DNA follows: TGTGCCAGCAGTTACGTGAACCAACTAGCACCCCTCCAGCGCAATAATGAGCAGTTCTTC. This sequence encodes CASSYVNQLAPLQRNNEQFF.

Here the CDR3 DNA reads TGCGCCAGCAGCTTGATAACAGAGAAAGAGACCCAGTACTTC. It encodes CASSLITEKETQYF. V usage is TRBV5-1 and J usage is TRBJ2-5, with D uncertain. This CDR3 spans 14 amino acids. Trimming left V 1 base short and J 3 bases short, with 10 bases between. The germline gives CDR1 SGHRS, CDR2 YFSETQ.

The chain carries TRBV7-3 and TRBJ2-6; tentative D call: TRBD2 (7 bases). Germline V lookup: CDR1 SGHTA, CDR2 FQGTGA. With 4 bases removed from V and 0 bases from J, the gap between germline ends came to 13 bases. The CDR3 extends over 17 amino acids. This CDR3 reads CASSSGGAASGANVLTF. The CDR3 DNA reads TGTGCCAGCAGCTCTGGGGGGGCCGCCTCTGGGGCCAACGTCCTGACTTTC.